One TCR beta chain is described in this entry. Its antigen target is currently unknown. It has no much larger one-base neighbor in the sample; base qualities were not kept. TCRbeta CDR3 regions were amplified from genomic DNA by means of the immunoSEQ Assay, a bias-controlled multiplex PCR. For the original study's pipeline: Within the assay, amplification of reference gene primers was used to estimate how many nucleated cells each sample contained. Sequence reads were collapsed and filtered to measure the absolute abundance of every unique TCRbeta CDR3 rearrangement. For each sample, productive Simpson clonality was calculated as the square root of Simpson's diversity index over productive rearrangements. The table was pulled from immuneACCESS by TCRdb, which kept in-frame rearrangements only. Such tables lose some clones; where checked, under half of the loss comes from unresolved V genes, and the rest has no known cause. V and J calls and clone size come straight from that table; D and trimming were deduced from the DNA. This sample lists some 170,000 clones; over 60% were detected once. The ten largest clonotypes hold 26% of the sample.

The data belong to a study of blood T cell repertoires in COVID-19 (dated by TCRdb to the early 2020s). About the study as a whole: Collaborator samples came from the United States, Italy and Spain and covered acute and convalescent phases of COVID-19. The material from the prospective study consisted of cDNA or gDNA derived from T cells, B-cell-depleted T cells, or PBMCs. The dataset comprised deeply sampled blood TCRbeta repertoires from subjects exposed to, actively infected with, or recovered from COVID-19. The repertoires were made available in a free public database intended to serve as a resource for research on the immune response to SARS-CoV-2. The samples were drawn from the first 160 participants of the ongoing ImmuneRACE study and from about 1,200 subjects provided by 6 global collaborators. The sample metadata nearly always contained a de-identified subject ID, COVID-19 status, age in years and sex. Where available, HLA class I and class II types were taken from metadata supplied by the sample provider and were not determined by assay-based typing. General study outcomes and caveats: The amount of clinical and demographic metadata varied by source and participant and was provided uncurated.

Each collaborating institution followed its own protocols to collect whole blood in K2EDTA tubes. Collaborator samples were shipped for TCRbeta analysis as frozen whole blood, isolated PBMCs, or DNA extracted from either sample type. Material for sequencing was peripheral blood. This sequence was found in an older woman with acute or convalescent COVID-19.

The sequenced DNA is TGTGCCAGCAGTGGAAACTTCAACAATGAGCAGTTCTTC. This encodes CASSGNFNNEQFF. The sequence joins TRBV2 to TRBJ2-1; a confident D gene designation cannot be given. The cysteine opens and the phenylalanine closes a CDR3 of 13 amino acids. Kept here is only the CDR3 DNA, which spans 39 bases and is read in frame from base 1. V is shortened by 4 bases, J by 5 bases, and the region joining them spans 9 bases. CDR1 and CDR2, per the germline V gene, are SNHLY and FYNNEI.